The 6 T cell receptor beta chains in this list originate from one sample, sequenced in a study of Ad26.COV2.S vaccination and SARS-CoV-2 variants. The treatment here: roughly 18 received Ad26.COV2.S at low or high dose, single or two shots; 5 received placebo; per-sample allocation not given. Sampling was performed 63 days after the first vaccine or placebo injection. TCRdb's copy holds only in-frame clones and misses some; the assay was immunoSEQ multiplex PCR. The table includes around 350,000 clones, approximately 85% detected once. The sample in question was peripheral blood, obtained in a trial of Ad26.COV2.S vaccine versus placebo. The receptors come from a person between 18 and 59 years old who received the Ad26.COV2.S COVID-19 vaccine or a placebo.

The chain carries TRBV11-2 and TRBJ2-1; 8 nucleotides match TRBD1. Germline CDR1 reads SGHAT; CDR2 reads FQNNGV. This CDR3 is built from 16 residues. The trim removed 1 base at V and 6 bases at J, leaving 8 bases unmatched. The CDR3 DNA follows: TGTGCCAGCAGCTTAGTCGGGGACAGGCCAGTCAATGAGCAGTTCTTC. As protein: CASSLVGDRPVNEQFF.

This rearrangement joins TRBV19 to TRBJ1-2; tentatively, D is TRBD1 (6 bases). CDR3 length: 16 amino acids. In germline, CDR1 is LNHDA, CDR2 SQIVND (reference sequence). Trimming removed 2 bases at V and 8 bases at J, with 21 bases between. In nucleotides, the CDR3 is TGTGCCAGTAGTATAACCCTCACCCGGGGGGGCGAAGGCTACACCTTC. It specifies CASSITLTRGGEGYTF.

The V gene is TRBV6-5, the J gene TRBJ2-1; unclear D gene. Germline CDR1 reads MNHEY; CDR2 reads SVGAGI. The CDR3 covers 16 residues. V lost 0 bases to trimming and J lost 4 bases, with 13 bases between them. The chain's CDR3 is CASSYSGVGSYNEQFF. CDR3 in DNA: TGTGCCAGCAGTTACTCTGGCGTAGGCTCTTACAATGAGCAGTTCTTC.

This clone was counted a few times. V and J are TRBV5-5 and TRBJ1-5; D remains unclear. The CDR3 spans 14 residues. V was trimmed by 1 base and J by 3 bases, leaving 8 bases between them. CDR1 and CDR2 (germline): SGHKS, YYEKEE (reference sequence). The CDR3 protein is CASSLREANQPQHF. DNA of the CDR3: TGTGCCAGCAGCTTGAGGGAGGCCAATCAGCCCCAGCATTTT. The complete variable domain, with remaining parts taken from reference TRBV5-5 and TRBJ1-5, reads DAGVTQSPTHLIKTRGQQVTLRCSPISGHKSVSWYQQVLGQGPQFIFQYYEKEERGRGNFPDRFSARQFPNYSSELNVNALLLGDSALYLCASSLREANQPQHFGDGTRLSIL.

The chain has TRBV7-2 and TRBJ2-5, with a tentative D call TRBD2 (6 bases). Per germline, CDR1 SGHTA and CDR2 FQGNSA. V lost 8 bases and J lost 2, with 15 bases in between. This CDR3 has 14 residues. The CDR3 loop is CASELSGLQETQYF. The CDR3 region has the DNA TGTGCCAGCGAACTGAGCGGGTTACAAGAGACCCAGTACTTC.

The CDR3 sequence: CASSLKDAETQYF. The CDR3 DNA reads TGCGCCAGCAGCTTAAAGGACGCGGAGACCCAGTACTTC. The gene calls are TRBV5-1 and TRBJ2-5; no clear D. CDR1 is SGHRS and CDR2 is YFSETQ in the germline V gene. The CDR3 spans 13 residues. V lost 2 bases, J lost 5 bases, and 10 bases lay in between.